The table lists the clone carrying this TCR beta chain with a count of one. Generated by immunoSEQ multiplex PCR, the TCRdb table keeps only in-frame clones and is missing some. The repertoire holds approximately 67,000 clones, about 91% seen once, with under 4% in the top ten. V trimming: 5 bases; J trimming: 5 bases; junction bases outside the gene matches: 11. This CDR3 contains 15 residues. CDR1 is SGHTA, CDR2 FQGTGA, per germline. The data originate from a study of T cells after somatic rescue of genetic block. This receptor was identified in a middle-aged man. The chain couples TRBV7-3 to TRBJ2-5, with TRBD1 matching 7 bases. The sample comprised peripheral blood mononuclear cells (PBMCs). In DNA, the CDR3 is TGTGCCAGCAGCCCCGGACCCGACAGGGCCGAGACCCAGTACTTC. Translating it yields CASSPGPDRAETQYF.